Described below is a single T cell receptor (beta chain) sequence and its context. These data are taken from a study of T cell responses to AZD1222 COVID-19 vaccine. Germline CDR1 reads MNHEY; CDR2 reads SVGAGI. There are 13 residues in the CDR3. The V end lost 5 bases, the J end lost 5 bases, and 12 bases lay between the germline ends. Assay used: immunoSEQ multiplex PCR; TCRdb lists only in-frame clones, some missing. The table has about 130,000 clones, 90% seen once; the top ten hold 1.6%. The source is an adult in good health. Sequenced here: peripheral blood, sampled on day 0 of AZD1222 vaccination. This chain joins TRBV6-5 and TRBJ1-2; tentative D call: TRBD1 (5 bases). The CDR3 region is CASSTGTAYGYTF. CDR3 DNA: TGTGCCAGCAGTACCGGGACGGCATATGGCTACACCTTC.